The 32 T cell receptor beta chains reported below all come from one sample, sequenced in a study of blood T cell repertoires in COVID-19. Generated by immunoSEQ multiplex PCR, the TCRdb table keeps only in-frame clones and is missing some. The table lists under 150,000 clones, around 88% of them singletons. Specimen: peripheral blood. Receptor source: a human donor in a cohort sampled during active COVID-19.

This chain links TRBV9 with TRBJ2-7; TRBD2 aligns across 9 bases. The trim removed 4 bases at V and 2 bases at J, leaving 7 bases unmatched. Germline V gives CDR1 SGDLS, CDR2 YYNGEE. This CDR3 is built from 15 residues. CDR3 region: CASSTSGGPPYEQYF. DNA of the CDR3: TGTGCCAGCAGCACGAGCGGGGGGCCCCCCTACGAGCAGTACTTC.

This chain joins TRBV13 and TRBJ2-3; TRBD2 matches at 14 bases. Germline CDR1 reads PRHDT; CDR2 reads FYEKMQ (reference sequence). V was clipped by 5 bases and J by 5 bases; unmatched bases: 12. The CDR3 spans 18 residues. The CDR3 nucleotides read TGTGCCAGCAGCCCGCGACTAGCGGGGGGGCCCCTAGGAGATACGCAGTATTTT. It translates to CASSPRLAGGPLGDTQYF.

This clone was detected only once. The rearrangement joins TRBV6-5 to TRBJ2-1, with D perhaps TRBD2 (6 bases). The germline V gene has CDR1 MNHEY and CDR2 SVGAGI. There are 13 residues in the CDR3. Trimming removed 7 bases from V and 6 bases from J, with 13 bases in between. CDR3 sequence reads: CASTFGAGNEQFF. CDR3 nucleotide sequence: TGTGCCAGCACCTTCGGAGCGGGCAATGAGCAGTTCTTC.

The CDR3 nucleotides are TGTGCCAGCAGTTCGGGGACAGGGTATGGGGACTACACCTTC. It is translated as CASSSGTGYGDYTF. The V and J genes are TRBV9 and TRBJ1-2, with TRBD1 identical over 9 bases. Germline CDR1 SGDLS, CDR2 YYNGEE. This CDR3 has 14 residues. V shed 5 bases, J shed 10 bases, and the junction held 12 bases outside the gene matches.

CDR3 sequence (DNA): TGTGCCAGCAGTCGGACAGGGGACGCTGGAAACACCATATATTTT. Its protein is CASSRTGDAGNTIYF. V and J are TRBV6-5 and TRBJ1-3; TRBD1 matches 9 bases. CDR1 and CDR2 (germline): MNHEY, SVGAGI. This CDR3 spans 15 amino acids. V was clipped by 5 bases and J by 2 bases; unmatched bases: 4.

CDR3 sequence reads: CAWSPRTSPNEQFF. The CDR3 nucleotides read TGTGCCTGGAGTCCTAGGACTAGCCCAAATGAGCAGTTCTTC. V is TRBV30 and J is TRBJ2-1; 8 bases agree with TRBD2. CDR3 length: 14 residues. V trimming: 2 bases; J trimming: 7 bases; junction bases outside the gene matches: 7. Germline CDR1 reads GTSNPN; CDR2 reads SVGIG (reference sequence).

J is TRBJ1-1 and V is TRBV20-1; tentative D call: TRBD1 (5 bases). Germline loops: CDR1 DFQATT, CDR2 SNEGSKA (reference sequence). Trimming pared 5 bases from V and 3 bases from J, leaving 7 bases between. This CDR3 is 11 amino acids long. The chain's CDR3 is CSAGGDTEAFF. The CDR3 coding sequence is TGCAGTGCTGGGGGGGACACTGAAGCTTTCTTT.

Remarks on this clone: Other DNA sequences from this sample encode an identical CDR3 as well. This chain links TRBV6-5 with TRBJ2-7; no definite D call. Trimming stripped 4 bases from V and 3 bases from J, with 4 bases between. The CDR3 extends over 11 amino acids. Germline CDR1 MNHEY, CDR2 SVGAGI. The CDR3 loop is CASSSVYEQYF. Here the CDR3 DNA reads TGTGCCAGCAGTTCCGTCTACGAGCAGTACTTC.

This rearrangement joins TRBV5-6 to TRBJ2-1; TRBD1 is a possible D gene (6 bases). Trimming took 4 bases from V and 0 from J, leaving 17 bases between them. CDR1 SGHDT and CDR2 YYEEEE come from the germline V gene. The CDR3 is made up of 17 amino acids. For the CDR3, the DNA is TGTGCCAGCAGCCAAGACACAGGGCCCAGCTCCTACAATGAGCAGTTCTTC. Translating it yields CASSQDTGPSSYNEQFF.

The chain links TRBV4-3 to TRBJ1-1; D perhaps matches TRBD1 (5 bases). The V gene's germline CDR1 is LGHNA and CDR2 YSLEER. V gave up 1 base and J gave up 5 bases, with 8 bases separating them. The CDR3 sequence is 13 residues long. This CDR3 reads CASSQGQTTEAFF. In DNA form, the CDR3 reads TGCGCCAGCAGCCAAGGACAGACTACTGAAGCTTTCTTT.

The chain has TRBV2 and TRBJ1-5; D is perhaps TRBD1 (5 bases). The V and J ends lost 6 bases and 3 bases respectively, with 9 bases between them. The CDR3 covers 13 residues. Germline V gives CDR1 SNHLY, CDR2 FYNNEI. CDR3 in amino acids: CASRATVNQPQHF. CDR3 nucleotide sequence: TGTGCCAGCAGAGCGACAGTCAATCAGCCCCAGCATTTT.

The gene calls are TRBV30 and TRBJ1-1; D may be TRBD1 (5 bases). From germline, CDR1 is GTSNPN and CDR2 SVGIG (reference sequence). The CDR3 covers 13 residues. Trimming left V 4 bases short and J 4 bases short, with 13 bases between. CDR3 coding DNA: TGTGCCTGGACCAGAAGGGGTAGCACTGAAGCTTTCTTT. Translation gives CAWTRRGSTEAFF.

The genes are TRBV14 and TRBJ1-1, with D unclear. In germline, CDR1 is SGHDN, CDR2 FVKESK. V lost 4 bases and J 3 bases, leaving 3 bases between the germline ends. The CDR3 length is 11 residues. Here the CDR3 reads CASSRDTEAFF. The DNA for the CDR3 is TGTGCCAGCAGCCGAGACACTGAAGCTTTCTTT.

V gene TRBV2 combines with J gene TRBJ1-5; TRBD1 matches 7 bases. The germline CDR1 and CDR2 sequences are SNHLY and FYNNEI. The ends lost 2 bases at V and 7 bases at J; junction bases unmatched: 5. CDR3 length equals 14 residues. The CDR3 is CASSEMTGNQPQHF. As DNA, the CDR3 is TGTGCCAGCAGTGAAATGACAGGGAACCAGCCCCAGCATTTT.

The chain combines TRBV29-1 with TRBJ1-2; TRBD1 matches at 8 bases. CDR3 size: 12 residues. Germline V gene data show CDR1 as SQVTM and CDR2 as ANQGSEA. Unmatched junction bases numbered 3, after V lost 3 bases and J lost 6 bases. This chain's CDR3 is CSVDDRGNGYTF. The CDR3 nucleotides are TGCAGCGTTGACGACAGGGGTAATGGCTACACCTTC.

This clone was recorded a few times. V gene TRBV5-4 combines with J gene TRBJ2-3; D is perhaps TRBD1 (7 bases). Deletions cut 5 bases from V and 0 bases from J, with 16 bases between. From germline, CDR1 is SGHNT and CDR2 YYREEE (reference sequence). The length of the CDR3 is 16 residues. For the CDR3, the DNA is TGTGCCAGCAGGGCCCGACAGGGAGGAAGCACAGATACGCAGTATTTT. Encoded protein: CASRARQGGSTDTQYF. Combining the CDR3 with reference TRBV5-4 and TRBJ2-3 gives the whole variable domain ETGVTQSPTHLIKTRGQQVTLRCSSQSGHNTVSWYQQALGQGPQFIFQYYREEENGRGNFPPRFSGLQFPNYSSELNVNALELDDSALYLCASRARQGGSTDTQYFGPGTRLTVL.

The chain has TRBV3-1 (or the pseudogene TRBV3-2) and TRBJ1-2; perhaps TRBD1 as D (5 bases). Germline CDR1 and CDR2: LGHDT and YNNKEL (reference sequence). This CDR3 has 13 amino acids. Deletions cut 4 bases from V and 5 bases from J, with 11 bases between. As DNA, the CDR3 is TGTGCCAGCAGCCCAGACAGTTGGTATGGCTACACCTTC. Translating gives CASSPDSWYGYTF.

The V gene is TRBV15, the J gene TRBJ1-2; 8 positions match TRBD1. V trimming: 3 bases; J trimming: 6 bases; junction bases outside the gene matches: 9. This CDR3 region has 15 residues. The germline gives CDR1 LNHNV, CDR2 YYDKDF (reference sequence). The DNA of the CDR3 is TGTGCCACCAGCAGGGGATCAGGGGGCGCGGATGGCTACACCTTC. Protein sequence: CATSRGSGGADGYTF.

Here the CDR3 DNA reads TGTGCCAGCAGTGGTAGGGGACAGGCTAGTGAAGCTTTCTTT. Its protein is CASSGRGQASEAFF. V usage is TRBV2 and J usage is TRBJ1-1; 8 nucleotides align to TRBD1. The V gene end was trimmed by 4 bases and the J gene end by 7 bases; junction bases not matched to a gene: 8. The CDR3 covers 14 residues. Germline CDR1 and CDR2: SNHLY and FYNNEI. The full variable domain, rest sourced from reference TRBV2 and TRBJ1-1, is EPEVTQTPSHQVTQMGQEVILRCVPISNHLYFYWYRQILGQKVEFLVSFYNNEISEKSEIFDDQFSVERPDGSNFTLKIRSTKLEDSAMYFCASSGRGQASEAFFGQGTRLTVV.

The chain is built from TRBV11-3 and TRBJ2-5; 7 nucleotides align to TRBD1. From germline, CDR1 is SGHNT and CDR2 YENEEA. Trimming removed 3 bases from V and 4 bases from J; junction bases left unmatched: 2. This CDR3 region has 13 residues. For the CDR3, the DNA is TGTGCCAGCAGCTTGACAGGGACAGAGACCCAGTACTTC. Amino acids: CASSLTGTETQYF.

The V and J genes are TRBV30 and TRBJ1-5; D unclear. Trimming cost V 1 base and J 7 bases, with 11 bases left between them. This CDR3 spans 13 amino acids. Per the germline V gene, CDR1 is GTSNPN and CDR2 is SVGIG (reference sequence). The CDR3 region has the DNA TGTGCCTGGAGTGAAGCGGGGAACCAGCCCCAGCATTTT. Translation gives CAWSEAGNQPQHF.

This clone was detected only once. J is TRBJ1-5 and V is TRBV30; TRBD1 matches 7 bases. With V trimmed by 5 bases and J by 7 bases, 5 bases remained unmatched. The CDR3 has 12 amino acids. The germline V gene has CDR1 GTSNPN and CDR2 SVGIG (reference sequence). This CDR3 reads CAWDREGQPQHF. The CDR3 DNA sequence: TGTGCCTGGGACAGGGAGGGACAGCCCCAGCATTTT.

The chain employs TRBV7-2 and TRBJ1-5, with 8 bases that match TRBD1. CDR3 length equals 17 residues. The V gene's germline CDR1 is SGHTA and CDR2 FQGNSA. J was trimmed by 3 bases and V by 4 bases; bases with no gene match: 11. CDR3 loop: CASSYRTGSIYNQPQHF. DNA for the CDR3: TGTGCCAGCAGCTACCGGACAGGGTCAATATACAATCAGCCCCAGCATTTT.

The CDR3 region is CASRHRGGGTQYF. The DNA of the CDR3 is TGTGCCAGCAGGCACAGGGGGGGAGGGACCCAGTACTTC. V gene TRBV3-1 (or the pseudogene TRBV3-2) combines with J gene TRBJ2-5; D is possibly TRBD1 (8 bases). The ends were cut back, 6 bases at V and 7 bases at J, with 15 bases in the middle. The CDR3 runs 13 residues. From germline, CDR1 is LGHDT and CDR2 YNNKEL (reference sequence).

The chain links TRBV25-1 to TRBJ1-1, with D unclear. The V gene's germline CDR1 is MGHDK and CDR2 SYGVNS. V gave up 4 bases and J gave up 4 bases, with 10 bases separating them. CDR3 length: 13 amino acids. The CDR3 loop reads CASSAVWSTEAFF. The CDR3 nucleotides read TGTGCCAGCAGTGCTGTTTGGAGCACTGAAGCTTTCTTT.

The J gene is TRBJ2-6, the V gene TRBV4-2; a possible D gene is TRBD1 (5 bases). Trimming removed 6 bases from V and 2 bases from J, with 11 bases in between. The CDR3 is made up of 15 amino acids. Germline CDR1 and CDR2: LGHNA and YNFKEQ. CDR3 coding DNA: TGTGCCAGCAGAGAACGACAGACTGGGGCCAACGTCCTGACTTTC. Its protein product is CASRERQTGANVLTF.

The CDR3, as DNA: TGTGCCAGCAGTTTTTCAGGCTGGGAGACCCAGTACTTC. Amino acids: CASSFSGWETQYF. V gene TRBV12-3 or TRBV12-4 combines with J gene TRBJ2-5, with D uncertain. This CDR3 comprises 13 residues. Trimming cost V 3 bases and J 5 bases, with 10 bases left between them.

The chain has TRBV28 and TRBJ2-7; a possible D gene is TRBD1 (6 bases). The CDR3 has 15 amino acids. Trimming took 3 bases from V and 5 from J, leaving 17 bases between them. Germline lookup yields CDR1 MDHEN and CDR2 SYDVKM. The CDR3 spells CASSLGAGAGDEQYF. The CDR3 DNA is TGTGCCAGCAGTTTGGGGGCAGGGGCGGGCGACGAGCAGTACTTC. The complete variable domain, with remaining parts taken from reference TRBV28 and TRBJ2-7, reads DVKVTQSSRYLVKRTGEKVFLECVQDMDHENMFWYRQDPGLGLRLIYFSYDVKMKEKGDIPEGYSVSREKKERFSLILESASTNQTSMYLCASSLGAGAGDEQYFGPGTRLTVT.

The CDR3 reads CASSQGLKLFF. The CDR3 DNA reads TGCGCCAGCAGCCAAGGACTGAAACTGTTTTTT. V gene TRBV4-1 combines with J gene TRBJ1-4; D remains ambiguous. The CDR3 length is 11 residues. The V gene lost 1 base and the J gene lost 11 bases, with 5 bases spanning the gap. Germline loops: CDR1 MGHRA, CDR2 YSYEKL.

The rearrangement joins TRBV5-1 to TRBJ1-1; TRBD1 matches 7 bases. With 4 bases clipped from V and 2 bases from J, the junction kept 5 bases outside the gene matches. Germline V gives CDR1 SGHRS, CDR2 YFSETQ. This CDR3 has 14 residues. This CDR3 reads CASSLTGLNTEAFF. Here the CDR3 DNA reads TGCGCCAGCAGCCTGACAGGGCTTAACACTGAAGCTTTCTTT.

This chain links TRBV19 with TRBJ1-2; D uncertain. This CDR3 is 14 amino acids long. Trimming removed 3 bases at V and 2 bases at J, with 10 bases between. The germline CDR1 and CDR2 sequences are LNHDA and SQIVND (reference sequence). The CDR3 loop reads CASSIQAQNYGYTF. CDR3 nucleotide sequence: TGTGCCAGTAGTATCCAAGCGCAGAACTATGGCTACACCTTC.

V usage is TRBV29-1 and J usage is TRBJ1-1; D gene ambiguous. Trimming removed 6 bases from V and 6 bases from J, with 11 bases in between. The CDR3 has 11 residues. In germline, CDR1 is SQVTM, CDR2 ANQGSEA. CDR3 bases: TGCAGCGTGCGCCAGGCCCCTGAAGCTTTCTTT. Its protein product is CSVRQAPEAFF.